These 12 T cell receptor beta chains were all obtained from the same sample, sequenced in a study of kidney transplant recipient with SARS-CoV-2 infection. TCRdb re-analysed the reads in MiXCR, keeping a single row per CDR3 protein. The sample includes some 220,000 distinct CDR3 sequences, roughly 26% seen only once; the top ten take nearly 7.5%. The sequencing here drew on a blood sample, taken at baseline and between days 110 and 120 from a kidney transplant recipient. The receptors come from a young adult male patient who had COVID-19 and was a kidney transplant recipient. The T cells may come from the graft donor.

This clonotype was detected many times. The V gene is TRBV6-1, the J gene TRBJ1-2; D is ambiguous. Looked up from germline, CDR1 is MNHNS and CDR2 is SASEGT. The CDR3 has 17 residues. With 4 bases removed from V and 4 bases from J, the gap between germline ends came to 22 bases. CDR3 coding DNA: TGTGCCAGCAGTGGCAAGGAGGAATGTAGAAAGACCTATGGCTACACCTTC. As protein: CASSGKEECRKTYGYTF.

This clonotype was observed at least ten times. This chain connects TRBV12-3 or TRBV12-4 to TRBJ1-2, with D perhaps TRBD1 (5 bases). Trimming left V 7 bases short and J 4 bases short, with 13 bases between. This CDR3 has 13 amino acids. In DNA form, the CDR3 reads TGTGCCAGCAAGCGAACCAGGGTCTATGGCTACACCTTC. This translates into CASKRTRVYGYTF.

At least ten counts were recorded for this clonotype. V is TRBV12-3 or TRBV12-4 and J is TRBJ2-2; 7 nucleotides match TRBD1. V trimming: 7 bases; J trimming: 3 bases; junction bases outside the gene matches: 5. This CDR3 comprises 14 residues. CDR3 DNA: TGTGCCAGCACCATACAGGGGTACACCGGGGAGCTGTTTTTT. It encodes CASTIQGYTGELFF.

Ten or more counts support this clonotype. The chain couples TRBV13 to TRBJ2-7, with a tentative D call TRBD2 (6 bases). V was trimmed by 0 bases and J by 3 bases, leaving 15 bases between them. The germline V gene has CDR1 PRHDT and CDR2 FYEKMQ (reference sequence). The CDR3 consists of 16 residues. CDR3 nucleotides: TGTGCCAGCAGCTTAGGCCCCGCAGCGGGCGGCTACGAGCAGTACTTC. It encodes CASSLGPAAGGYEQYF.

On this clonotype: A single base separates this from a much larger clone, so it may be a read error. The chain couples TRBV10-1 to TRBJ1-2; D is uncertain. The CDR3 runs 17 residues. Germline V gene data show CDR1 as WNHNN and CDR2 as SYGVQD (reference sequence). The CDR3 loop reads CASSETKRSRKTYGHTF. DNA of the CDR3: TGCGCCAGCAGTGAGACCAAAAGATCGCGAAAGACCTATGGCCACACCTTC.

This clonotype came up a few times. The chain recombines TRBV3-1 with TRBJ1-2; no reliable D call. Per germline, CDR1 LGHDT and CDR2 YNNKEL (reference sequence). The ends were cut back, 5 bases at V and 4 bases at J, with 23 bases in the middle. This CDR3 region has 17 residues. CDR3 protein: CASSLLVTLRKTYGYTF. CDR3 sequence (DNA): TGTGCCAGCAGCTTGTTGGTCACCCTTCGAAAGACCTATGGCTACACCTTC.

The chain employs TRBV24-1 and TRBJ2-7, with TRBD1 matching 7 bases. The CDR3 is made up of 16 amino acids. V trimming: 4 bases; J trimming: 3 bases; junction bases outside the gene matches: 11. Germline V gene data show CDR1 as KGHDR and CDR2 as SFDVKD. CDR3 in amino acids: CATSENLGQRGYEQYV. CDR3 nucleotide sequence: TGTGCCACCAGTGAGAACTTGGGACAGCGAGGCTACGAGCAGTACGTC.

This clonotype was counted only a few times. A clone one base away is much larger, so this may be a read error. The V call is TRBV7-9, the J call TRBJ2-1, with 11 bases identical to TRBD2. This CDR3 region has 16 residues. J gave up 3 bases and V 8 bases, and 9 bases lay outside the gene matches. Per germline, CDR1 SEHNR and CDR2 FQNEAQ (reference sequence). The CDR3 here is CASGSGTSGIYNEQFF. The CDR3 region has the DNA TGTGCCAGCGGCTCCGGGACTAGCGGCATCTACAATGAGCAGTTCTTC.

This clonotype was picked up many times. The chain is built from TRBV25-1 and TRBJ1-2; D perhaps matches TRBD1 (6 bases). The V gene lost 6 bases and the J gene lost 8 bases, with 16 bases spanning the gap. Germline values: CDR1 MGHDK, CDR2 SYGVNS. The CDR3 spans 13 residues. The CDR3 loop reads CASSFGGGGGYTF. As DNA, the CDR3 is TGTGCCAGCAGCTTCGGGGGAGGGGGGGGCTACACCTTC.

This clonotype was recorded many times. The V gene is TRBV18, the J gene TRBJ2-1; no clear D gene. The germline V gene has CDR1 KGHSH and CDR2 LQKENI. V lost 6 bases and J lost 0, with 12 bases in between. This CDR3 contains 15 residues. The chain's CDR3 is CASSPSLNSYNEQFF. The CDR3 DNA follows: TGTGCCAGCTCGCCCAGCCTCAACTCCTACAATGAGCAGTTCTTC.

This clonotype was seen repeatedly, ten times or more. This sequence joins TRBV14 and TRBJ1-2; 8 bases match TRBD1. Germline trimming cut 2 bases from V and 2 bases from J; bases unmatched to any gene: 10. The germline V gene encodes CDR1 SGHDN and CDR2 FVKESK. CDR3 length: 17 amino acids. The CDR3 reads CASSQILGQGLNYGYTF. The CDR3 DNA reads as TGTGCCAGCAGCCAAATTCTTGGACAGGGACTGAACTATGGCTACACCTTC. The variable domain in full, completed from reference TRBV14 and TRBJ1-2, reads EAGVTQFPSHSVIEKGQTVTLRCDPISGHDNLYWYRRVMGKEIKFLLHFVKESKQDESGMPNNRFLAERTGGTYSTLKVQPAELEDSGVYFCASSQILGQGLNYGYTFGSGTRLTVV.

This clonotype was seen at least ten times. This sequence joins TRBV6-6 and TRBJ1-2; the D is unclear. Trimming stripped 5 bases from V and 4 bases from J, with 23 bases between. CDR1 is MNHNY, CDR2 SVGAGI, per germline (reference sequence). The CDR3 is 17 residues long. CDR3 protein: CASSTSRGGRKTYGYTF. CDR3 DNA sequence: TGTGCCAGCAGTACGTCTCGAGGTGGGAGAAAGACCTATGGCTACACCTTC.